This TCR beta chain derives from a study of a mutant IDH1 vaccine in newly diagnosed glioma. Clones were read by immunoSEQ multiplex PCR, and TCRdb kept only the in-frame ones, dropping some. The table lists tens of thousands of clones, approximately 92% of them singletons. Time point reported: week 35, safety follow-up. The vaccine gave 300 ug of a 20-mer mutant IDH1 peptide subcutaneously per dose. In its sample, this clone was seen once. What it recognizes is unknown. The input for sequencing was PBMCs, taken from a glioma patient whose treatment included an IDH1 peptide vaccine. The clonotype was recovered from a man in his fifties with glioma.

This chain's CDR3 is CASSVVPSGTDTQYF. The CDR3 DNA follows: TGTGCCAGCAGCGTAGTACCTAGCGGCACAGATACGCAGTATTTT. The V call is TRBV9, the J call TRBJ2-3; D is perhaps TRBD2 (6 bases). The CDR3 length is 15 residues. V was clipped by 0 bases and J by 1 base, with 9 bases between them. CDR1 is SGDLS and CDR2 is YYNGEE in the germline V gene.